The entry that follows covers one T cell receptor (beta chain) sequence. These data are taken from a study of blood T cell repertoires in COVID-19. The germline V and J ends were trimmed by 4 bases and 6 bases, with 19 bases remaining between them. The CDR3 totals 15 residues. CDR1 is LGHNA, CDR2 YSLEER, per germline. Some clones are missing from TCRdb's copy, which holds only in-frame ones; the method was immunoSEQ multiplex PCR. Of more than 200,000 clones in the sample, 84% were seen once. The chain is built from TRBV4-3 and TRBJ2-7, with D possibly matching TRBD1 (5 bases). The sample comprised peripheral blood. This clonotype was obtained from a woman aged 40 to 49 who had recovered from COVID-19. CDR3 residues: CASSRNWAGLGEQYF. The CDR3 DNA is TGCGCCAGCAGCCGAAACTGGGCAGGGCTGGGCGAGCAGTACTTC.